This entry lists 25 T cell receptor beta chains sequenced from one sample in a study of identical twins (dated by TCRdb to about 2016). Library method: 5' RACE. Sequencing was performed on an Illumina HiSeq 2000. TCRdb applied fastp at Q25 and MiXCR to the public reads, then kept only in-frame beta chains. For every CDR3 protein sequence, its rows merge into one entry that carries the most common genes and DNA. Here the sample has approximately 690,000 distinct CDR3 sequences; around 6% occur a single time. Around 2% of the sample is held by the ten biggest clonotypes. The sequenced sample was naive T cells sorted from blood. The cell subset or site label for this specimen denotes: cells isolated with a human naive T-cell isolation kit. All receptors come from a man aged 18 to 29 in good health.

This clonotype was observed a handful of times. The rearrangement joins TRBV25-1 to TRBJ1-1, with no clear D. V was trimmed by 1 base and J by 7 bases, leaving 16 bases between them. The CDR3 totals 15 residues. Germline CDR1 reads MGHDK; CDR2 reads SYGVNS. The DNA for the CDR3 is TGTGCCAGCAGTGAATCGAATTGGATAACGGATGAAGCTTTCTTT. Translated, it gives CASSESNWITDEAFF.

The gene calls are TRBV29-1 and TRBJ2-2; no clear D gene. CDR1 and CDR2 (germline): SQVTM, ANQGSEA. The ends were cut back, 6 bases at V and 6 bases at J, with 8 bases in the middle. CDR3 length: 11 residues. The CDR3, as DNA: TGCAGCGTGAGGAGTTCCGGGGAGCTGTTTTTT. Residues: CSVRSSGELFF.

A few counts support this clonotype. The chain carries TRBV20-1 and TRBJ2-5; TRBD2 aligns across 9 bases. V gave up 5 bases and J gave up 7 bases; unmatched junction bases: 14. Germline-derived CDR1 and CDR2 are DFQATT and SNEGSKA (reference sequence). This CDR3 has 15 residues. The CDR3 is CSAPLSREGQGTQYF. CDR3 DNA: TGCAGTGCTCCCCTATCGCGGGAGGGCCAGGGGACCCAGTACTTC.

The sample holds a few counts of this clonotype. V and J are TRBV5-1 and TRBJ2-3; no definite D call. Germline V gene lookup returns CDR1 SGHRS and CDR2 YFSETQ. V lost 0 bases to trimming and J lost 4 bases, with 18 bases between them. This CDR3 is 17 amino acids long. CDR3 sequence reads: CASSLDISILTPDTQYF. The DNA for the CDR3 is TGCGCCAGCAGCTTGGATATTTCAATCTTAACCCCAGATACGCAGTATTTT.

The sample holds many counts of this clonotype. The J gene is TRBJ1-3, the V gene TRBV15; unclear D gene. The CDR3 contains 14 residues. The germline V and J ends were trimmed by 7 bases and 0 bases, with 10 bases remaining between them. Per germline, CDR1 LNHNV and CDR2 YYDKDF (reference sequence). CDR3 sequence (DNA): TGTGCCACCATGAACGGCTTCTCTGGAAACACCATATATTTT. Encoded protein: CATMNGFSGNTIYF. Looking up the rest from reference TRBV15 and TRBJ1-3 gives the full variable domain: DAMVIQNPRYQVTQFGKPVTLSCSQTLNHNVMYWYQQKSSQAPKLLFHYYDKDFNNEADTPDNFQSRRPNTSFCFLDIRSPGLGDTAMYLCATMNGFSGNTIYFGEGSWLTVV.

In this sample, this clonotype turned up many times. The genes are TRBV12-3 or TRBV12-4 and TRBJ2-3; maybe TRBD2 (6 bases). Between the trimmed V and J ends, which lost 6 bases and 2 bases, there was a span of 12 bases. The CDR3 spans 14 residues. CDR3 in amino acids: CASRGGQNTDTQYF. DNA for the CDR3: TGTGCCAGCAGAGGAGGGCAAAACACAGATACGCAGTATTTT.

This clonotype was found many times. V is TRBV12-5 and J is TRBJ2-1; possibly TRBD2 for D (5 bases). Germline values: CDR1 LGHNT, CDR2 FRNRAP. The CDR3 length is 15 residues. The V and J ends lost 6 bases and 0 bases respectively, with 12 bases between them. The CDR3 is CASGVSSGSYNEQFF. The CDR3 DNA is TGTGCTAGTGGAGTCTCAAGCGGCTCCTACAATGAGCAGTTCTTC.

This clonotype has at least ten counts. The chain uses TRBV12-3 or TRBV12-4 and TRBJ1-6, with D uncertain. The CDR3 loop spans 12 amino acids. The V end lost 6 bases, the J end lost 8 bases, and 8 bases lay between the germline ends. The CDR3 coding sequence is TGTGCCAGCAGGCCCAGAGATTCACCCCTCCACTTT. Translating it yields CASRPRDSPLHF.

This clonotype has more than one count but fewer than ten. The rearrangement links TRBV7-9 to TRBJ2-7; tentative D call: TRBD2 (5 bases). CDR1 is SEHNR and CDR2 is FQNEAQ in the germline V gene (reference sequence). Deletions cut 4 bases from V and 0 bases from J, with 10 bases between. The CDR3 spans 14 residues. DNA for the CDR3: TGTGCCAGCAGCTCCGACGGGATCTCCTACGAGCAGTACTTC. As protein: CASSSDGISYEQYF.

This clonotype was observed at least ten times. The chain uses TRBV29-1 and TRBJ2-5; D remains ambiguous. Trimming shortened V by 7 bases and J by 0 bases, and 9 bases separated the two germline ends. CDR1 and CDR2 (germline): SQVTM, ANQGSEA. This CDR3 region has 12 residues. The CDR3 coding sequence is TGCAGCGCGGACCCGTACCAAGAGACCCAGTACTTC. This encodes CSADPYQETQYF.

In its sample, this clonotype was seen a few times. V usage is TRBV18 and J usage is TRBJ2-7; 9 bases align to TRBD2. CDR1 is KGHSH and CDR2 is LQKENI in the germline V gene. V lost 3 bases and J lost 6; bases outside the gene matches: 9. This CDR3 contains 15 residues. CDR3 amino acids: CASSPSTSGRSEQYV. The CDR3 DNA is TGTGCCAGCTCACCCTCGACTAGCGGAAGGAGCGAGCAGTACGTC.

The sample holds many counts of this clonotype. This chain connects TRBV20-1 to TRBJ2-1; 7 bases fit TRBD2. Germline values: CDR1 DFQATT, CDR2 SNEGSKA (reference sequence). V lost 6 bases to trimming and J lost 15 bases; unmatched junction nucleotides: 14. This CDR3 contains 12 residues. In nucleotides, the CDR3 is TGCAGTGCCCTGAACCAGCGGGAAGACCGGTTCTTC. Its translation is CSALNQREDRFF.

The sample holds many counts of this clonotype. The chain joins TRBV4-1 to TRBJ1-1, with 9 bases lining up with TRBD1. V shed 2 bases and J 5 bases; nucleotides not matched to a gene: 6. The CDR3 loop spans 15 amino acids. Per the germline V gene, CDR1 is MGHRA and CDR2 is YSYEKL. CDR3 DNA sequence: TGCGCCAGCAGCCAACTGACAGGGGGGGGGACTGAAGCTTTCTTT. This encodes CASSQLTGGGTEAFF.

Ten or more counts support this clonotype. The chain has TRBV12-3 or TRBV12-4 and TRBJ1-2; weak D call: TRBD1 (6 bases). The CDR3 consists of 14 residues. The V end lost 7 bases, the J end lost 4 bases, and 16 bases lay between the germline ends. The CDR3 loop reads CASTLNAGVYGYTF. The CDR3 region has the DNA TGTGCCAGCACCCTTAATGCAGGGGTCTATGGCTACACCTTC.

This clonotype showed up many times. The J gene is TRBJ2-3, the V gene TRBV29-1; 8 nucleotides agree with TRBD1. Germline loops: CDR1 SQVTM, CDR2 ANQGSEA. Trimming took 7 bases from V and 2 from J; bases not matched to a gene: 5. The CDR3 loop spans 13 amino acids. The CDR3 nucleotides read TGCAGCGCACCGGGACAGGACACAGATACGCAGTATTTT. Amino acid sequence: CSAPGQDTDTQYF.

The chain links TRBV27 to TRBJ1-6; D is undetermined. V was shortened by 7 bases and J by 7 bases, with 14 bases between the two germline ends. CDR3 length: 14 amino acids. Germline CDR1 is MNHEY and CDR2 is SMNVEV (reference sequence). The CDR3 loop is CASTQGAGNSPLHF. The CDR3 DNA follows: TGTGCCAGCACCCAAGGCGCCGGGAATTCACCCCTCCACTTT.

This clonotype was counted only a few times. This chain links TRBV18 with TRBJ1-3; D not certain. The germline CDR1 and CDR2 sequences are KGHSH and LQKENI. This CDR3 region has 15 residues. Trimming pared 2 bases from V and 4 bases from J, leaving 12 bases between. CDR3 nucleotide sequence: TGTGCCAGCTCACCATCGTATCCCCCGGGAAACACCATATATTTT. Its protein product is CASSPSYPPGNTIYF.

The sample holds many counts of this clonotype. The chain uses TRBV4-1 and TRBJ2-3; 11 bases are shared with TRBD2. Trimming cost V 6 bases and J 6 bases; bases outside gene matches: 5. The germline gives CDR1 MGHRA, CDR2 YSYEKL. The CDR3 is made up of 14 amino acids. CDR3 region: CASRTLAGDDTQYF. The DNA for the CDR3 is TGCGCCAGCAGGACACTAGCGGGAGATGATACGCAGTATTTT.

At least ten counts were recorded for this clonotype. The chain has TRBV27 and TRBJ1-1; the D gene is possibly TRBD1 (5 bases). Germline loops: CDR1 MNHEY, CDR2 SMNVEV (reference sequence). CDR3 length: 17 residues. Trimming removed 3 bases from V and 0 bases from J, with 17 bases in between. Written as DNA, the CDR3 is TGTGCCAGCAGTTTCCCCAAGTTGAGGGGACTGAACACTGAAGCTTTCTTT. It yields the protein CASSFPKLRGLNTEAFF.

This clonotype was seen a few times. J is TRBJ2-5 and V is TRBV5-6, with D unresolved. The CDR3 totals 15 residues. Between the trimmed V and J ends, which lost 0 bases and 4 bases, there was a span of 13 bases. Germline CDR1 is SGHDT and CDR2 is YYEEEE. The CDR3 sequence: CASSLEGQRPETQYF. The CDR3 region has the DNA TGTGCCAGCAGCTTGGAAGGTCAACGCCCAGAGACCCAGTACTTC. Full variable domain (rest looked up from reference TRBV5-6 and TRBJ2-5): DAGVTQSPTHLIKTRGQQVTLRCSPKSGHDTVSWYQQALGQGPQFIFQYYEEEERQRGNFPDRFSGHQFPNYSSELNVNALLLGDSALYLCASSLEGQRPETQYFGPGTRLLVL.

This clonotype was counted ten times or more. The V and J genes are TRBV6-2 or TRBV6-3 and TRBJ2-3; D possibly corresponds to TRBD2 (5 bases). V lost 2 bases to trimming and J lost 6 bases, with 12 bases between them. The CDR3 spans 14 residues. Per the germline V gene, CDR1 is MNHEY and CDR2 is SVGEGT. CDR3: CASSYTRVVDTQYF. In nucleotides, the CDR3 is TGTGCCAGCAGTTACACGCGGGTGGTGGATACGCAGTATTTT.

This clonotype was recorded many times. The J gene is TRBJ2-3, the V gene TRBV29-1, with D possibly matching TRBD1 (5 bases). Trimming stripped 0 bases from V and 0 bases from J, with 7 bases between. The CDR3 runs to 14 residues. Looked up from germline, CDR1 is SQVTM and CDR2 is ANQGSEA. The CDR3 loop is CSVEEWGSTDTQYF. The CDR3 DNA follows: TGCAGCGTTGAAGAGTGGGGCAGCACAGATACGCAGTATTTT.

This clonotype was detected a few times. The rearrangement joins TRBV14 to TRBJ2-3; 11 nucleotides match TRBD2. CDR3 length: 15 amino acids. V was clipped by 0 bases and J by 8 bases; unmatched bases: 4. The V gene's germline CDR1 is SGHDN and CDR2 FVKESK. The CDR3 region is CASSQELAGDSTQYF. The CDR3 nucleotides are TGTGCCAGCAGCCAAGAACTAGCGGGAGACAGTACGCAGTATTTT.

This chain uses TRBV27 with TRBJ1-5, with 7 nucleotides matching TRBD1. V lost 5 bases to trimming and J lost 1 base; unmatched junction nucleotides: 8. CDR3 length: 16 residues. CDR1 MNHEY and CDR2 SMNVEV come from the germline V gene (reference sequence). The CDR3, as DNA: TGTGCCAGCAGTCCCCACAGGGGAATGAGCAATCAGCCCCAGCATTTT. Translating it yields CASSPHRGMSNQPQHF.

This clonotype was picked up a small number of times. The chain recombines TRBV20-1 with TRBJ2-1, with 10 bases identical to TRBD2. The J segment lost 7 bases and the V segment lost 6 bases, leaving 12 bases of the junction unmatched. Looked up from germline, CDR1 is DFQATT and CDR2 is SNEGSKA (reference sequence). CDR3 length: 15 amino acids. CDR3 in DNA: TGCAGTGCCCCCTTTCTAGCGGGAGCCAAGAATGAGCAGTTCTTC. This codes for CSAPFLAGAKNEQFF.